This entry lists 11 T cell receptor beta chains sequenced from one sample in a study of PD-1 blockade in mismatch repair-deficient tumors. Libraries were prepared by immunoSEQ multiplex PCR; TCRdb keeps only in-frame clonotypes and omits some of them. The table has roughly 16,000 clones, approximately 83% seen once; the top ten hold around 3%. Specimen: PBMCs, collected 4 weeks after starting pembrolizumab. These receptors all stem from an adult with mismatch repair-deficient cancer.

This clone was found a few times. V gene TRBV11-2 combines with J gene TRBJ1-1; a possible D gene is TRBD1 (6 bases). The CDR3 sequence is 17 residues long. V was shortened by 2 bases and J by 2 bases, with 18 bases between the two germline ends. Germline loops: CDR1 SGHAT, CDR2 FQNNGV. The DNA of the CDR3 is TGTGCCAGCAGCTTACGACGGGAGGGGGTATTCAACACTGAAGCTTTCTTT. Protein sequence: CASSLRREGVFNTEAFF.

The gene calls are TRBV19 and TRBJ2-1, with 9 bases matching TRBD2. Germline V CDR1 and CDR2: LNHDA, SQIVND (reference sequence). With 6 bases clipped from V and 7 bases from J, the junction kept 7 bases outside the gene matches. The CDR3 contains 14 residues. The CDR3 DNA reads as TGTGCCAGTAGAGACGGACTAGCGAGGAATGAGCAGTTCTTC. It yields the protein CASRDGLARNEQFF.

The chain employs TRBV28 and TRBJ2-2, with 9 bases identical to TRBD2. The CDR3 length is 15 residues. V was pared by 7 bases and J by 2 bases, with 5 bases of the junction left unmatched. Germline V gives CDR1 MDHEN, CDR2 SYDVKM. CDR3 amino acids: CASKVAGANTGELFF. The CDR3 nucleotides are TGTGCCAGCAAAGTAGCGGGAGCAAACACCGGGGAGCTGTTTTTT.

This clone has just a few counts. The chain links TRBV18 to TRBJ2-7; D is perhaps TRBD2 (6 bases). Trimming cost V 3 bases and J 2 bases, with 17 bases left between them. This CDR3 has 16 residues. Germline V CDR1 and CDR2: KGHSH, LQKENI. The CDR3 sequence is CASSPIRDLTTYEQYF. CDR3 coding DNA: TGTGCCAGCTCACCTATCCGGGACTTAACTACCTACGAGCAGTACTTC.

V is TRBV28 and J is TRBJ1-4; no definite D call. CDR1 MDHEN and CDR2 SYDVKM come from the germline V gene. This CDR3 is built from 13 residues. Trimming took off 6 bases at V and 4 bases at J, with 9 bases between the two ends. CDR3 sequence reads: CASRAARNEKLFF. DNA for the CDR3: TGTGCCAGCAGGGCGGCCCGTAATGAAAAACTGTTTTTT.

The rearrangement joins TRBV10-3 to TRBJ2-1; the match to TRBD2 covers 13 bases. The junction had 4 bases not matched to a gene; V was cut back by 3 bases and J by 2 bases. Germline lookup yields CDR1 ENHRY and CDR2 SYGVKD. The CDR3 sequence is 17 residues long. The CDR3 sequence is CAISDPGTSGTYNEQFF. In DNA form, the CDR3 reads TGTGCCATCAGTGACCCCGGGACTAGCGGGACCTACAATGAGCAGTTCTTC.

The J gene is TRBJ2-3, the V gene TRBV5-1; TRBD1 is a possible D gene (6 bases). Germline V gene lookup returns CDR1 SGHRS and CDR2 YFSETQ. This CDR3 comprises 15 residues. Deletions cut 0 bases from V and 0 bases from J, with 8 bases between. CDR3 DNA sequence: TGCGCCAGCAGCTTGGCCCAGGGGAGCACAGATACGCAGTATTTT. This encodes CASSLAQGSTDTQYF.

CDR3 region: CASSPITGGNSLLYF. As DNA, the CDR3 is TGTGCCAGCAGCCCAATTACAGGGGGCAACTCTTTATTGTACTTC. The chain uses TRBV11-3 and TRBJ2-7; 9 positions agree with TRBD1. The CDR3 spans 15 residues. The V gene end was trimmed by 5 bases and the J gene end by 12 bases; junction bases not matched to a gene: 17. From germline, CDR1 is SGHNT and CDR2 YENEEA.

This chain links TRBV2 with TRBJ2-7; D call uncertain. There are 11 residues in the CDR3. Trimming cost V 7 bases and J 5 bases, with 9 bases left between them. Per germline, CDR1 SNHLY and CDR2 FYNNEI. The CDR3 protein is CASNMGDEQYF. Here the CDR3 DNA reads TGTGCCAGCAATATGGGCGACGAGCAGTACTTC.

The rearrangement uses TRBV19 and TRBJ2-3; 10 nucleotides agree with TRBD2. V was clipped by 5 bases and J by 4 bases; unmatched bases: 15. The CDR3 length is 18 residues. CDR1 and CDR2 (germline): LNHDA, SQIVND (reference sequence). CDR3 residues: CASSLLSPSGSPPDTQYF. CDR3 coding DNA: TGTGCCAGTAGTCTCCTCTCGCCTAGCGGGAGTCCCCCAGATACGCAGTATTTT. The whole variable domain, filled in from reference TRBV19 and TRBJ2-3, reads DGGITQSPKYLFRKEGQNVTLSCEQNLNHDAMYWYRQDPGQGLRLIYYSQIVNDFQKGDIAEGYSVSREKKESFPLTVTSAQKNPTAFYLCASSLLSPSGSPPDTQYFGPGTRLTVL.

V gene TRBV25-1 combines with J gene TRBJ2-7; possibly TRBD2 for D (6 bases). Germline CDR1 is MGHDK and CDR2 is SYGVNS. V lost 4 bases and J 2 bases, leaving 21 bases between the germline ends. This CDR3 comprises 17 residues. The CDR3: CASSAMIIVSGPYEQYF. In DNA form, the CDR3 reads TGTGCCAGCAGTGCAATGATAATTGTTAGCGGCCCCTACGAGCAGTACTTC.